The 20 T cell receptor beta chains below all came from one sample that was sequenced in a study of human T cells and chemical hapten exposure. Time point here: patch test 1, 2 weeks after DPC sensitization. Treatment specified: therapeutic diphenylcyclopropenone sensitization with weekly scalp DPC. TCRdb fed the RACE reads into MiXCR, producing one record per CDR3 protein. The sample carries 380,000 or so distinct CDR3 sequences, around 4.8% recorded once. Sequenced material: whole blood, taken in connection with sensitization to the hapten diphenylcyclopropenone (DPC). Every receptor here comes from a woman aged 50 to 60 with alopecia areata. Some clones in this sample may be carry-over from other donors' samples.

This clonotype came up many times. The chain carries TRBV6-2 or TRBV6-3 and TRBJ2-1; possible D gene TRBD2, 6 bases. The CDR3 is 15 amino acids. Per germline, CDR1 MNHEY and CDR2 SVGEGT. V lost 5 bases, J lost 1 base, and 12 bases lay in between. Here the CDR3 DNA reads TGTGCCAGCAGTCAAATACGGGGGTCCTACAATGAGCAGTTCTTC. Encoded protein: CASSQIRGSYNEQFF.

This clonotype came up a few times. The chain carries TRBV28 and TRBJ1-2, with D tentatively TRBD1 (6 bases). Germline loops: CDR1 MDHEN, CDR2 SYDVKM. The CDR3 consists of 14 residues. Between the trimmed V and J ends, which lost 0 bases and 7 bases, there was a span of 12 bases. For the CDR3, the DNA is TGTGCCAGCAGTTTATGGGACAGCCCCAGTGGCTACACCTTC. This encodes CASSLWDSPSGYTF.

The sample holds many counts of this clonotype. The J gene is TRBJ1-2, the V gene TRBV7-3; D is unresolved. This CDR3 comprises 16 residues. Germline V lookup: CDR1 SGHTA, CDR2 FQGTGA. Trimming removed 3 bases from V and 8 bases from J, with 22 bases in between. CDR3 in amino acids: CASSFPRFPDPQGYTF. For the CDR3, the DNA is TGTGCCAGCAGCTTCCCGAGGTTTCCAGACCCACAGGGCTACACCTTC.

This clonotype appeared many times. This chain joins TRBV4-3 and TRBJ2-7; D is possibly TRBD1 (6 bases). Germline V lookup: CDR1 LGHNA, CDR2 YSLEER. The CDR3 spans 15 residues. Trimming cost V 1 base and J 3 bases, with 13 bases left between them. CDR3 sequence reads: CASSQVGADHYEQYF. In nucleotides, the CDR3 is TGCGCCAGCAGCCAAGTGGGGGCGGACCACTACGAGCAGTACTTC.

This clonotype showed up many times. The V and J genes are TRBV12-3 or TRBV12-4 and TRBJ2-3, with D uncertain. Deletions cut 3 bases from V and 2 bases from J, with 9 bases between. The CDR3 consists of 14 residues. CDR3: CASSFLRNTDTQYF. The CDR3 coding sequence is TGTGCCAGCAGTTTTCTCCGCAACACAGATACGCAGTATTTT.

This clonotype was detected a few times. The chain carries TRBV6-6 and TRBJ1-3; the D gene is possibly TRBD1 (6 bases). Trimming pared 7 bases from V and 4 bases from J, leaving 14 bases between. CDR3 size: 14 residues. Germline-derived CDR1 and CDR2 are MNHNY and SVGAGI (reference sequence). Here the CDR3 reads CASTVPGQGNTIYF. The CDR3 DNA follows: TGTGCCAGCACCGTCCCGGGACAAGGAAACACCATATATTTT.

This clonotype has at least ten counts. The gene calls are TRBV7-9 and TRBJ2-5, with 14 bases lining up with TRBD2. In germline, CDR1 is SEHNR, CDR2 FQNEAQ (reference sequence). V was pared by 5 bases and J by 4 bases, with 3 bases of the junction left unmatched. The CDR3 contains 15 residues. The CDR3 here is CASSPGLAGVETQYF. The CDR3 DNA reads as TGTGCCAGCAGCCCGGGACTAGCGGGAGTAGAGACCCAGTACTTC.

This clonotype was picked up many times. This chain connects TRBV20-1 to TRBJ2-7; the D gene is possibly TRBD1 (5 bases). With 1 base removed from V and 3 bases from J, the gap between germline ends came to 13 bases. The CDR3 length is 14 residues. The germline V gene has CDR1 DFQATT and CDR2 SNEGSKA (reference sequence). The DNA for the CDR3 is TGCAGTGCTAGAGGTCCGGACAAAGTCTACGAGCAGTACTTC. It yields the protein CSARGPDKVYEQYF.

The chain is built from TRBV3-1 and TRBJ1-1; perhaps TRBD1 as D (5 bases). The CDR3 extends over 15 amino acids. The V end was cut by 2 bases, the J end by 7 bases, with 17 bases between. Per the germline V gene, CDR1 is LGHDT and CDR2 is YNNKEL (reference sequence). The CDR3 is CASSQTGRGDGEAFF. The CDR3 region has the DNA TGTGCCAGCAGCCAAACGGGGCGAGGGGATGGTGAAGCTTTCTTT.

The sample holds a few counts of this clonotype. V and J are TRBV29-1 and TRBJ1-2, with 8 nucleotides matching TRBD1. The germline V gene encodes CDR1 SQVTM and CDR2 ANQGSEA. The CDR3 totals 14 residues. With 2 bases clipped from V and 4 bases from J, the junction kept 6 bases outside the gene matches. The CDR3 DNA reads TGCAGCGTTGAAATAACAGGGGGGCCCTATGGCTACACCTTC. Amino acids: CSVEITGGPYGYTF.

In its sample, this clonotype was seen a few times. The chain employs TRBV3-1 and TRBJ2-2; the D gene is possibly TRBD2 (6 bases). V shed 1 base and J shed 6 bases, with 12 bases lying between them. From germline, CDR1 is LGHDT and CDR2 YNNKEL (reference sequence). The CDR3 spans 15 residues. CDR3: CASSQGGAGAGELFF. CDR3 DNA sequence: TGTGCCAGCAGCCAAGGTGGAGCGGGCGCCGGGGAGCTGTTTTTT.

The table lists this clonotype with many counts. The V gene is TRBV29-1, the J gene TRBJ1-4; D unresolved. From germline, CDR1 is SQVTM and CDR2 ANQGSEA. V was trimmed by 1 base and J by 3 bases, leaving 9 bases between them. The CDR3 covers 14 residues. In nucleotides, the CDR3 is TGCAGCGTTGAAGGCGGGTCGGCTAATGAAAAACTGTTTTTT. Its translation is CSVEGGSANEKLFF.

This chain uses TRBV20-1 with TRBJ1-5; 9 bases agree with TRBD1. The CDR3 runs 17 residues. From germline, CDR1 is DFQATT and CDR2 SNEGSKA (reference sequence). Trimming cost V 6 bases and J 0 bases; bases outside gene matches: 12. CDR3 in amino acids: CSAPTGGSFYSNQPQHF. The CDR3 coding sequence is TGCAGTGCGCCTACAGGGGGCAGCTTTTATAGCAATCAGCCCCAGCATTTT.

This clonotype was seen many times. The rearrangement links TRBV20-1 to TRBJ1-1; D is unresolved. Germline V gene sequence: CDR1 DFQATT, CDR2 SNEGSKA (reference sequence). The CDR3 runs to 12 residues. The CDR3 region is CRVRVMNTEAFF. CDR3 DNA sequence: TGCCGCGTCCGGGTTATGAACACTGAAGCTTTCTTT.

This clonotype has a handful of counts. This sequence joins TRBV9 and TRBJ2-7, with 11 positions matching TRBD1. CDR1 is SGDLS and CDR2 is YYNGEE in the germline V gene. V lost 4 bases and J lost 6; bases outside the gene matches: 6. The CDR3 covers 14 residues. The CDR3 nucleotides read TGTGCCAGCAGCAACCGGGACAGGGGGACCGAGCAGTACTTC. Translated, it gives CASSNRDRGTEQYF.

The table lists this clonotype with many counts. The V call is TRBV12-3 or TRBV12-4, the J call TRBJ1-2, with D hard to call. This CDR3 contains 11 residues. The germline V and J ends were trimmed by 4 bases and 7 bases, with 7 bases remaining between them. The CDR3 DNA is TGTGCCAGCAGTTATAGGGTTGGCTACACCTTC. Translating gives CASSYRVGYTF.

V gene TRBV24-1 combines with J gene TRBJ2-1; 11 bases are a match to TRBD2. V was clipped by 0 bases and J by 7 bases; unmatched bases: 4. CDR1 and CDR2 (germline): KGHDR, SFDVKD. The CDR3 runs 16 residues. CDR3 nucleotide sequence: TGTGCCACCAGTGATTTGGGGACTAGCGGAAGAAATGAGCAGTTCTTC. Its protein is CATSDLGTSGRNEQFF.

This clonotype was seen many times. The chain combines TRBV5-1 with TRBJ1-4, with a tentative D call TRBD1 (6 bases). Germline V gives CDR1 SGHRS, CDR2 YFSETQ. The CDR3 contains 15 residues. Trimming cost V 4 bases and J 8 bases, with 18 bases left between them. The CDR3 DNA reads as TGCGCCAGCAGCGACGCCAGGGGACCCAGCGAAAAACTGTTTTTT. Encoded protein: CASSDARGPSEKLFF.

This clonotype was seen at least ten times. This rearrangement joins TRBV4-3 to TRBJ2-2; D unclear. The CDR3 runs 15 residues. Germline-derived CDR1 and CDR2 are LGHNA and YSLEER. Trimming cost V 0 bases and J 0 bases, with 5 bases left between them. The CDR3 DNA sequence: TGCGCCAGCAGCCAAGAACGAGCGAACACCGGGGAGCTGTTTTTT. This gives the protein CASSQERANTGELFF.

The V and J genes are TRBV24-1 and TRBJ2-2; 8 bases fit TRBD1. Germline V lookup: CDR1 KGHDR, CDR2 SFDVKD. The ends lost 4 bases at V and 4 bases at J; junction bases unmatched: 10. This CDR3 is built from 17 residues. DNA of the CDR3: TGTGCCACCAGTGACCGCGCAGGGGGCGGAAGCACCGGGGAGCTGTTTTTT. Its protein product is CATSDRAGGGSTGELFF.